This note documents a single T cell receptor beta chain sequence. Seattle's cohort entered during active infection and was followed longitudinally. This sample was included in a study of blood T cell repertoires in COVID-19. The protocol was immunoSEQ multiplex PCR, while the TCRdb copy is restricted to in-frame clones and leaves out a portion. Among approximately 280,000 clones listed, 90% were seen once. The germline gives CDR1 SGHRS, CDR2 YFSETQ. This CDR3 is 16 amino acids long. Germline trimming cut 3 bases from V and 1 base from J; bases unmatched to any gene: 4. The receptor comes from a woman aged 30 to 39 with COVID-19, enrolled during active disease. The V call is TRBV5-1, the J call TRBJ2-1, with 10 bases identical to TRBD2. What was sequenced was peripheral blood. In nucleotides, the CDR3 is TGCGCCAGCAGCTGGATGACTAGCGGGTCCTACAATGAGCAGTTCTTC. It codes for CASSWMTSGSYNEQFF.